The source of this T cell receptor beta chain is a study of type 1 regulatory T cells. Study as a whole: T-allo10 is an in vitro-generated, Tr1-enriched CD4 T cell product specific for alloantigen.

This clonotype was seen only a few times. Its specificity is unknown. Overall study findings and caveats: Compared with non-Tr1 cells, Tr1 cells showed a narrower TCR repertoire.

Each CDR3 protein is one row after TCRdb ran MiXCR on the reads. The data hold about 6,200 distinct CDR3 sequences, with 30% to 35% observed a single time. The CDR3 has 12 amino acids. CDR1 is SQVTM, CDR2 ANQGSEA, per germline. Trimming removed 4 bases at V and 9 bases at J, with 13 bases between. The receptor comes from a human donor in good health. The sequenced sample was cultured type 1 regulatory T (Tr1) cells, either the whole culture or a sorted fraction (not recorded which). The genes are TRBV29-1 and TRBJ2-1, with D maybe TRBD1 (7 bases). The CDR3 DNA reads TGCAGCGTTGCACAGGGGCGGGGTGAGCAGTTCTTC. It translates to CSVAQGRGEQFF.